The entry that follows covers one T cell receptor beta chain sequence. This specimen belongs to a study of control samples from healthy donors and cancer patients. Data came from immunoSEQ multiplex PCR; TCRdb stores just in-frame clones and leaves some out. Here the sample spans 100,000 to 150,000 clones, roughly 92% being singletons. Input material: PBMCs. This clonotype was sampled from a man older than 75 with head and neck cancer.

The CDR3 sequence is CASSPPLWNSNQPQHF. The CDR3 DNA is TGCGCCAGCAGCCCTCCCTTGTGGAATAGCAATCAGCCCCAGCATTTT. The rearrangement joins TRBV4-1 to TRBJ1-5; no clear D. Trimming left V 4 bases short and J 0 bases short, with 13 bases between. The V gene's germline CDR1 is MGHRA and CDR2 YSYEKL. This CDR3 contains 16 residues.